This is a list of T cell receptor beta chains from one sample in a study of OX40 agonist ivuxolimab in advanced cancers. Clones were read by immunoSEQ multiplex PCR, and TCRdb kept only the in-frame ones, dropping some. This sample has 65,000 to 95,000 clones, with 87% found just once. Source: CD4+ or CD8+ T cells sorted from blood, taken in a trial of the OX40 agonist ivuxolimab. The receptors shown here come from an adult with an advanced solid tumor such as melanoma, head and neck, liver or kidney cancer. CDR3s include the opening cysteine and the closing phenylalanine or tryptophan. D genes are given only for firm matches. Size is stated for part of the rows, as once, few or many counts, or as a class when the clone is expanded.

v_gene	j_gene	abundance	d_gene	CDR3aa	CDR3nt
TRBV10-3	TRBJ2-7	NA	NA	CAISTASSYEQYF	TGTGCCATCAGTACAGCGTCCTCCTACGAGCAGTACTTC
TRBV27	TRBJ1-1	NA	TRBD1	CASRAKQGAVNTEAFF	TGTGCCAGCAGGGCTAAACAGGGGGCGGTGAACACTGAAGCTTTCTTT
TRBV30	TRBJ2-7	NA	TRBD1	CAWSVRKGRGLDEQYF	TGTGCCTGGAGTGTAAGGAAAGGCAGGGGGCTGGACGAGCAGTACTTC
TRBV10-3	TRBJ2-1	NA	TRBD2	CAITPGLAGESGGEQFF	TGTGCCATCACCCCGGGACTAGCGGGAGAGTCCGGGGGTGAGCAGTTCTTC
TRBV29-1	TRBJ1-6	once	NA	CSVWEGPKSPLHF	TGCAGCGTCTGGGAAGGACCTAAATCACCCCTCCACTTT
TRBV19	TRBJ2-6	NA	NA	CASSSSGANVLTF	TGTGCCAGTAGCTCCTCTGGGGCCAACGTCCTGACTTTC
TRBV5-4	TRBJ2-7	NA	NA	CASSPDGRSYEQYF	TGTGCCAGCAGCCCGGACGGGCGCTCCTACGAGCAGTACTTC
TRBV5-4	TRBJ2-3	NA	TRBD2	CASTLLAGGPDTQYF	TGTGCCAGCACCTTGCTAGCGGGAGGGCCGGATACGCAGTATTTT
TRBV5-5	TRBJ1-5	NA	TRBD1	CASSGTGGLNQPQHF	TGTGCCAGCAGCGGGACAGGGGGATTAAATCAGCCCCAGCATTTT
TRBV6-5	TRBJ2-5	NA	TRBD2	CASSYRGVRGQETQYF	TGTGCCAGCAGTTACCGGGGGGTACGGGGCCAAGAGACCCAGTACTTC
TRBV19	TRBJ2-1	NA	TRBD2	CASSIRDSGSPLSYNEQFF	TGTGCCAGTAGTATTAGAGATAGCGGGAGCCCCCTTTCCTACAATGAGCAGTTCTTC
TRBV5-6	TRBJ2-1	NA	NA	CASSLLGEQFF	TGTGCCAGCAGCTTGTTGGGTGAGCAGTTCTTC
TRBV9	TRBJ2-1	NA	TRBD2	CASSTLSSGGANEQFF	TGTGCCAGCAGCACGCTCTCTAGCGGGGGGGCCAATGAGCAGTTCTTC
TRBV6-4	TRBJ2-1	few	TRBD1	CASSDRGRGEQFF	TGTGCCAGCAGTGACAGGGGGCGCGGGGAGCAGTTCTTC
TRBV21-1	TRBJ1-3	NA	NA	CASSKRWGRHAGNTIYF	TGTGCCAGCAGCAAAAGGTGGGGCAGGCACGCTGGAAACACCATATATTTT
TRBV7-3	TRBJ1-1	NA	NA	CASIITRVSNTEAFF	TGTGCCAGCATCATAACGAGGGTCTCGAACACTGAAGCTTTCTTT
TRBV30	TRBJ1-5	NA	NA	CAWNTGGGNQPQHF	TGTGCCTGGAATACGGGGGGTGGAAATCAGCCCCAGCATTTT
TRBV27	TRBJ2-5	once	NA	CASSRHLRGPQETQYF	TGTGCCAGCAGTCGTCACCTCAGAGGTCCGCAAGAGACCCAGTACTTC
TRBV30	TRBJ1-2	NA	NA	CAWSPDRILF	TGTGCCTGGAGTCCGGACAGAATCTTATTC
TRBV28	TRBJ2-7	once	NA	CASSTSGTRILQGYF	TGTGCCAGCTCGACTTCCGGGACACGGATCTTACAGGGGTACTTC
TRBV27	TRBJ1-6	few	TRBD1	CASRSGQRTNNSPLHF	TGTGCCAGCCGATCGGGACAGCGCACCAATAATTCACCCCTCCACTTT
TRBV7-2	TRBJ1-2	once	TRBD1	CASSFQGGFGGYTF	TGTGCCAGCAGCTTCCAGGGGGGGTTTGGTGGCTACACCTTC
TRBV5-1	TRBJ2-7	NA	NA	CASSLEAGYEQYF	TGCGCCAGCAGCTTGGAGGCAGGCTACGAGCAGTACTTC
TRBV14	TRBJ2-3	NA	NA	CASSQDGKRDTQYF	TGTGCCAGCAGCCAAGATGGCAAGAGGGATACGCAGTATTTT
TRBV5-1	TRBJ1-3	NA	NA	CASSPGGQNTIYF	TGCGCCAGCAGCCCCGGGGGCCAAAACACCATATATTTT
TRBV18	TRBJ2-5	NA	NA	CASSPLVVTGLTSGTQYF	TGTGCCAGCTCACCACTCGTCGTGACAGGCCTTACGTCGGGGACCCAGTACTTC
TRBV19	TRBJ2-3	NA	TRBD2	CASSIVLTSGRGDTQYF	TGTGCCAGTAGTATTGTTCTGACTAGCGGGAGGGGAGATACGCAGTATTTT
TRBV5-5	TRBJ2-5	NA	NA	CASSAGPGVQETQYF	TGTGCCAGCAGCGCTGGACCAGGGGTCCAAGAGACCCAGTACTTC
TRBV2	TRBJ2-1	NA	NA	CASTTRFAVSYNEQFF	TGTGCCAGCACTACGAGGTTTGCCGTCTCCTACAATGAGCAGTTCTTC
TRBV2	TRBJ1-4	NA	NA	CASSEALYRSNEKLFF	TGTGCCAGCAGTGAAGCGCTGTACAGGTCTAATGAAAAACTGTTTTTT
TRBV5-1	TRBJ2-3	NA	NA	CASSRFAGEINTQYF	TGCGCCAGCAGCCGCTTCGCAGGGGAGATAAATACGCAGTATTTT
TRBV5-1	TRBJ2-1	NA	NA	CASSLAGLLSNEQFF	TGCGCCAGCAGCTTGGCGGGACTTCTCAGCAATGAGCAGTTCTTC
TRBV5-5	TRBJ1-5	NA	NA	CASSLGDHQPQHF	TGTGCCAGCAGCTTGGGGGACCATCAGCCCCAGCATTTT
TRBV11-2	TRBJ2-7	few	NA	CASSHQLEQYF	TGTGCCAGCAGCCATCAGCTTGAGCAGTACTTC
TRBV7-9	TRBJ1-1	NA	TRBD1	CASSTGQGLNTEAFF	TGTGCCAGCAGCACCGGACAGGGGCTGAACACTGAAGCTTTCTTT
TRBV19	TRBJ2-1	NA	NA	CASSPDRAGENEQFF	TGTGCCAGTAGCCCAGACCGGGCTGGGGAGAATGAGCAGTTCTTC
TRBV29-1	TRBJ2-5	NA	TRBD1	CSCGQGKETQYF	TGCAGCTGCGGACAGGGGAAGGAGACCCAGTACTTC
TRBV7-2	TRBJ2-7	NA	NA	CASSLDVGSSTYEQYF	TGTGCCAGCAGCTTAGATGTGGGTAGTTCGACCTACGAGCAGTACTTC
TRBV15	TRBJ1-5	NA	TRBD1	CATSGSGGSPQHF	TGTGCCACCTCGGGGTCAGGGGGATCACCCCAGCATTTT
TRBV7-3	TRBJ2-3	NA	NA	CASSLARLGSDADTQYF	TGTGCCAGCAGCTTAGCCCGACTAGGTTCGGACGCAGATACGCAGTATTTT
TRBV4-3	TRBJ1-5	NA	NA	CASSQDRRVNQPQHF	TGCGCCAGCAGCCAAGATCGCAGGGTGAATCAGCCCCAGCATTTT
TRBV6-1	TRBJ1-1	few	TRBD1	CASDRTGGRTEAFF	TGTGCCAGCGATCGGACAGGGGGCAGGACTGAAGCTTTCTTT
TRBV27	TRBJ2-3	NA	NA	CASSSPPGAGRAADTQYF	TGTGCCAGCAGTAGCCCTCCGGGGGCGGGAAGAGCGGCAGATACGCAGTATTTT
TRBV5-6	TRBJ2-5	NA	NA	CASSLRGPGETQYF	TGTGCCAGCAGCTTGCGGGGCCCAGGGGAGACCCAGTACTTC
TRBV11-2	TRBJ2-5	NA	NA	CASSFQGYERETQYF	TGTGCCAGCAGCTTCCAGGGTTACGAGCGGGAGACCCAGTACTTC
TRBV7-2	TRBJ2-2	NA	TRBD2	CASSPRGGRANTGELFF	TGTGCCAGCAGCCCGCGAGGCGGGAGGGCCAACACCGGGGAGCTGTTTTTT
TRBV2	TRBJ1-3	NA	NA	CASSARPTRYSGNTIYF	TGTGCCAGCAGTGCGCGCCCTACTAGATACTCTGGAAACACCATATATTTT
TRBV27	TRBJ2-2	NA	NA	CASSFFRDYPGELFF	TGTGCCAGCAGTTTTTTCCGAGACTACCCCGGGGAGCTGTTTTTT
TRBV7-2	TRBJ2-5	once	NA	CASTKQGGETQYF	TGTGCCAGCACCAAACAGGGAGGAGAGACCCAGTACTTC
TRBV28	TRBJ1-6	NA	TRBD1	CASSPRTGGYSPLHF	TGTGCCAGCTCGCCACGGACAGGGGGATATTCACCCCTCCACTTT
TRBV28	TRBJ2-5	NA	NA	CASSGVFMETQYF	TGTGCCAGCAGTGGGGTTTTTATGGAGACCCAGTACTTC
TRBV6-6	TRBJ2-7	NA	TRBD2	CASRTTSASYEQYF	TGTGCCAGCAGGACCACTAGCGCCTCCTACGAGCAGTACTTC
TRBV6-1	TRBJ2-2	NA	NA	CASILSLGAGELFF	TGTGCCAGCATTCTCTCCCTGGGAGCCGGGGAGCTGTTTTTT
TRBV19	TRBJ2-5	NA	TRBD2	CASSKPRASGEETQYF	TGTGCCAGTAGTAAGCCCAGGGCTAGCGGGGAGGAGACCCAGTACTTC
TRBV6-1	TRBJ1-2	NA	NA	CASSVGQNSGYTF	TGTGCCAGCAGTGTTGGCCAGAACAGCGGCTACACCTTC
TRBV21-1	TRBJ2-2	NA	NA	CASSNKTRIHTGELFF	TGTGCCAGCAGCAATAAGACTAGAATCCACACCGGGGAGCTGTTTTTT
TRBV19	TRBJ1-3	NA	NA	CASSGPLAGGNTIYF	TGTGCCAGTAGTGGACCTCTAGCAGGTGGAAACACCATATATTTT
TRBV27	TRBJ1-3	NA	NA	CASSYRAPGNTIYF	TGTGCCAGCAGTTACAGGGCCCCTGGAAACACCATATATTTT
TRBV7-2	TRBJ1-2	NA	NA	CASSSPGTPSYGYTF	TGTGCCAGCAGCAGCCCCGGGACACCTAGCTATGGCTACACCTTC
TRBV28	TRBJ2-1	few	NA	CASSFSNRNEQFF	TGTGCCAGCAGTTTTAGTAACCGGAATGAGCAGTTCTTC